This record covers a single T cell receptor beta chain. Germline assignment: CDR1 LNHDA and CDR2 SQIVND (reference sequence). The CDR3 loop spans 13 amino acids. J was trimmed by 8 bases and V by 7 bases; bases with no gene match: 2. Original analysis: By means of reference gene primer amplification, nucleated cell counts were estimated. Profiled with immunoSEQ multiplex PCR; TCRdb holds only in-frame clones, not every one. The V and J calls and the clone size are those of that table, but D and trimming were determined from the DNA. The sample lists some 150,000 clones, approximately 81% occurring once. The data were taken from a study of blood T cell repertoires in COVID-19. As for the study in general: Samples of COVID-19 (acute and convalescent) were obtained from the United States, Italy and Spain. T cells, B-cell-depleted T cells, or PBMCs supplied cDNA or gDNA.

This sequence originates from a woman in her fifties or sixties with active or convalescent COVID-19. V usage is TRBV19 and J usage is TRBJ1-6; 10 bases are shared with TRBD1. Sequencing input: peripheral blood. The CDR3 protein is CASKGQGYSPLHF. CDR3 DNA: TGTGCCAGTAAGGGACAGGGGTATTCACCCCTCCACTTT.